The 6 T cell receptor beta chains below were found in one sample sequenced in a study of immune evolution from preneoplasia to lung adenocarcinoma. Libraries were prepared by immunoSEQ multiplex PCR; TCRdb keeps only in-frame clonotypes and omits some of them. The sample contains fewer than 50,000 clones, around 79% of which appear only once. The sample comprised FFPE invasive lung adenocarcinoma tissue. The receptors originated from a person between 55 and 70 years old with lung adenocarcinoma.

This clone was observed a handful of times. The chain combines TRBV27 with TRBJ1-1; possible D gene TRBD1, 6 bases. The CDR3 extends over 16 amino acids. Between the trimmed V and J ends, which lost 4 bases and 4 bases, there was a span of 19 bases. Germline CDR1 MNHEY, CDR2 SMNVEV (reference sequence). DNA of the CDR3: TGTGCCAGCAGTTCCCCGGCGGGGGGCGCGGGCACTGAAGCTTTCTTT. As protein: CASSSPAGGAGTEAFF.

The chain recombines TRBV7-2 with TRBJ2-5; no definite D call. The germline V and J ends were trimmed by 5 bases and 5 bases, with 12 bases remaining between them. In germline, CDR1 is SGHTA, CDR2 FQGNSA. This CDR3 is built from 13 residues. CDR3 in amino acids: CASSRGSGETQYF. The CDR3 nucleotides are TGTGCCAGCAGCCGTGGCTCTGGGGAGACCCAGTACTTC.

This chain links TRBV7-3 with TRBJ1-4; 8 bases are shared with TRBD1. Trimming took 5 bases from V and 6 from J; bases not matched to a gene: 8. Germline loops: CDR1 SGHTA, CDR2 FQGTGA. The CDR3 has 15 amino acids. The CDR3 coding sequence is TGTGCCAGCAGCGGAGGACAGGGAAGGGATGAAAAACTGTTTTTT. Translated, it gives CASSGGQGRDEKLFF. The entire variable domain, with the rest obtained from reference TRBV7-3 and TRBJ1-4, is as follows: GAGVSQTPSNKVTEKGKYVELRCDPISGHTALYWYRQSLGQGPEFLIYFQGTGAADDSGLPNDRFFAVRPEGSVSTLKIQRTERGDSAVYLCASSGGQGRDEKLFFGSGTQLSVL.

V usage is TRBV2 and J usage is TRBJ1-5; 7 nucleotides agree with TRBD1. V trimming: 2 bases; J trimming: 5 bases; junction bases outside the gene matches: 3. Germline values: CDR1 SNHLY, CDR2 FYNNEI. The CDR3 loop spans 14 amino acids. CDR3 amino acids: CASSEQGEDQPQHF. The CDR3 bases are TGTGCCAGCAGTGAACAGGGGGAGGATCAGCCCCAGCATTTT.

This clone has just a few counts. V gene TRBV28 combines with J gene TRBJ2-1, with 7 bases that match TRBD2. CDR1 and CDR2 (germline): MDHEN, SYDVKM. V gave up 5 bases and J gave up 6 bases; unmatched junction bases: 4. The CDR3 loop spans 13 amino acids. CDR3 sequence (DNA): TGTGCCAGCAGTCGACGACTAGCCAATGAGCAGTTCTTC. Translated, it gives CASSRRLANEQFF.

V gene TRBV18 combines with J gene TRBJ2-1, with D tentatively TRBD2 (5 bases). Germline CDR1 KGHSH, CDR2 LQKENI. Trimming removed 3 bases at V and 7 bases at J, with 16 bases between. The CDR3 is 15 residues long. CDR3: CASSPVLVRGNEQFF. Here the CDR3 DNA reads TGTGCCAGCTCACCGGTGTTAGTGAGAGGGAATGAGCAGTTCTTC.